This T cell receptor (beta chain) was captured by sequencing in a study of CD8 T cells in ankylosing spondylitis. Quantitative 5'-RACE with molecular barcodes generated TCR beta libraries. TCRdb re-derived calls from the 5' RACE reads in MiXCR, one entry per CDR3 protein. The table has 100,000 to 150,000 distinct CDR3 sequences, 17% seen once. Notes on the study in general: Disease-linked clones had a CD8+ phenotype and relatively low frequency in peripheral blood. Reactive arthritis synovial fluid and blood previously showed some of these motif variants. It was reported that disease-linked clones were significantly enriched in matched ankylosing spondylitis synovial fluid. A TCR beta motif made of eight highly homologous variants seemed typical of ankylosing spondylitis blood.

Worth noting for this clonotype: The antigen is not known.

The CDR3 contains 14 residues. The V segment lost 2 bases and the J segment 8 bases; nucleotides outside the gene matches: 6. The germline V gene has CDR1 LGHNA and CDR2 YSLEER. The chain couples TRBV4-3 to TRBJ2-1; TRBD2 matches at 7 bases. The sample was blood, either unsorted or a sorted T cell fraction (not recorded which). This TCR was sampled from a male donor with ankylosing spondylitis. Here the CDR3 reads CASSQIAGLDEQFF. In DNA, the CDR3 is TGCGCCAGCAGCCAAATAGCGGGCTTGGATGAGCAGTTCTTC.